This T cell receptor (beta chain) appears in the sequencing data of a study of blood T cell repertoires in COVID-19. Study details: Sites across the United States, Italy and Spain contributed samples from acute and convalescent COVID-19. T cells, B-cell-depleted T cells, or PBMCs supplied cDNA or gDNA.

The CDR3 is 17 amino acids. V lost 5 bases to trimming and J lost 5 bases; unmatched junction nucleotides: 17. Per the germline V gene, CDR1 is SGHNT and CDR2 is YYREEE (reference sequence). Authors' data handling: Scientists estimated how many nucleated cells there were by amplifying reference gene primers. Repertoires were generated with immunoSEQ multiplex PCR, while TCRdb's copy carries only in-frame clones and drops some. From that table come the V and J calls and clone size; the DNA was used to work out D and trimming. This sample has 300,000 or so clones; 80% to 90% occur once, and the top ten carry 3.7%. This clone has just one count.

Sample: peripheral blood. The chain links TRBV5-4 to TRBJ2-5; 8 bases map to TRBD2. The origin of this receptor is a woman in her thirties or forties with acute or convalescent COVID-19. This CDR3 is CASSKLQRGPSPETQYF. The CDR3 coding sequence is TGTGCCAGCAGTAAACTACAGCGGGGGCCCTCCCCGGAGACCCAGTACTTC.